The subject of this entry is one TCR beta chain. As yet, its antigen is unknown. Libraries were prepared by immunoSEQ multiplex PCR; TCRdb keeps only in-frame clonotypes and omits some of them. The sample contains tens of thousands of clones, 95% of which appear only once. This sample is part of a study of cytomegalovirus exposure and HLA in healthy donors. General study findings and limits: Rarity characterized most TCR sequences, yet some public TCRs appeared in many donors.

This CDR3 comprises 14 residues. Trimming took 5 bases from V and 0 from J, leaving 8 bases between them. Germline CDR1 MNHEY, CDR2 SVGAGI. The genes are TRBV6-5 and TRBJ1-5, with D unresolved. The sequenced material came from PBMCs. This clonotype was sampled from a woman under 30 in good health and CMV-seropositive. As DNA, the CDR3 is TGTGCCAGCAGTAGGGAGTATAGCAATCAGCCCCAGCATTTT. Amino acids: CASSREYSNQPQHF.